This T cell receptor (beta chain) stems from a study of OX40 agonist ivuxolimab in advanced cancers. Background on the study: Patients were dosed intravenously with ivuxolimab at 0.01 to 10 mg/kg every 2 weeks. Of mixed ages from about 20 to 90 and averaging around 60 years, the group was roughly 83% male. Whole-study findings and limits: CD4+ and CD8+ blood T cells expanded clonally by week 6 at 0.1 to 3.0 mg/kg. Determination of antigen specificity was not performed for the expanded peripheral T cells.

Regarding this clone: What it binds is unknown.

TCRdb's table, derived via immunoSEQ multiplex PCR, lists solely in-frame clones and lacks some. The table has 70,000 to 95,000 clones, 91% seen once; the top ten hold around 6.9%. The receptor was derived from an adult with an advanced solid tumor such as melanoma, head and neck, liver or kidney cancer. Here the sequenced sample was CD4+ or CD8+ T cells sorted from blood, taken in a trial of the OX40 agonist ivuxolimab.

In DNA form, the CDR3 reads TGTGCCAGCAGTTTATGGACAGGGGGCGGCGAGCAGTACTTC. It codes for CASSLWTGGGEQYF. The rearrangement joins TRBV28 to TRBJ2-7; TRBD1 matches at 10 bases. This CDR3 contains 14 residues. Trimming removed 0 bases from V and 6 bases from J; junction bases left unmatched: 2. CDR1 and CDR2 from the germline V gene are MDHEN and SYDVKM.